This T cell receptor (beta chain) was sequenced during a study of T-cell memory formation after mild COVID-19 (dated by TCRdb to the early 2020s). Regarding the research as a whole: TCR sequence clusters from the two donors were largely donor specific. The cohort was made up of two young adult volunteers, one female and one male, who were previously healthy. Longitudinal TCRalpha and TCRbeta repertoire sequencing tracked T-cell clones expanding and contracting after mild COVID-19 in a couple of donors. Overall study results and their limits: Some responding clones were detected in pre-infection memory, suggesting pre-existing cross-reactive memory T cells joined the SARS-CoV-2 response. Clones that contracted from day 15 to 85 showed balanced CD4/CD8 phenotypes, whereas a second wave of clones that expanded from day 15 to 37 leaned towards CD4+. The study covered only a couple of mild cases, and larger cohorts including severe cases with pre-infection samples were considered necessary. Contracting CD4+ clones were found mainly in CM and EM memory subsets, while CD8+ clones were enriched in EMRA. SARS-CoV-2 specificity was not confirmed for the second-wave clones peaking on day 37.

Ficoll-Paque density gradient centrifugation was used to isolate PBMCs. Sequencing instrument: Illumina NovaSeq 6000. TCRalpha and TCRbeta cDNA libraries were built by 5'RACE with constant-segment primers, adding sample barcodes and unique molecular identifiers. RNA was extracted from every sample with Trizol reagent. Libraries were amplified in two PCR steps, with a second sample barcode and Illumina TruSeq adapters added in the second step. Sequencing of the libraries was done on an Illumina NovaSeq, producing 2 x 150 bp paired-end reads. The authors' analysis ran thus. Reads were demultiplexed and collapsed into UMI-guided consensus sequences with migec v1.2.7. Using mixcr v2.1.11, the UMI consensuses were aligned to TRA and TRB V and J templates and assembled into clonotypes. A clonotype was counted as expanded or contracted only if both edgeR and NoisET called the change significant, with noise models trained on biological replicates. edgeR calls used a false discovery rate-adjusted p below 0.01 and a log2 fold-change threshold of 1. As an exploratory analysis of dynamics, max-normalized trajectories of the 1000 most abundant clonotypes were examined with PCA combined with hierarchical clustering. The CD4 or CD8 phenotype of responding clones was assigned using the separately sequenced CD4+ and CD8+ repertoires. The public reads were reprocessed in TCRdb via fastp at Q25 and MiXCR, keeping in-frame beta chains. Each entry is one CDR3 protein sequence, shown with its most common DNA and genes. The V and J calls and clone size come from TCRdb's table, not from the authors' own analysis. Recorded for this sample are roughly 350,000 distinct CDR3 sequences; approximately 21% of them occurred a single time. Together, the top ten hold 9.5% to 15% of the sample.

Of note for this clonotype: Which antigen it targets is not known. One base away there is no much larger clone; base qualities are not given.

Unmatched junction bases come to 2, with V trimmed by 7 bases and J by 3 bases. Taken from the germline V gene (reference sequence), the CDR1 and CDR2 loops are LNHDA and SQIVND. The CDR3 runs 13 residues from the cysteine to the phenylalanine. The entry retains the CDR3 DNA only, 39 bases that are in frame from base 1. Sequenced material: PBMCs or a T cell subset sorted from them (not recorded which). In this chain, TRBV19 is recombined with TRBJ2-1, with 8 middle bases fitting TRBD2. This receptor was obtained from an adult woman who had mild COVID-19 (a few samples of this study predate the infection). The sample titles of this study are shuffled in the database, so cell type and time point are left out; the donor was told from shared clones. The nucleotide sequence reads as follows: TGTGCCAGTAAGGCGGGGGGCTACAATGAGCAGTTCTTC. The encoded protein is CASKAGGYNEQFF.